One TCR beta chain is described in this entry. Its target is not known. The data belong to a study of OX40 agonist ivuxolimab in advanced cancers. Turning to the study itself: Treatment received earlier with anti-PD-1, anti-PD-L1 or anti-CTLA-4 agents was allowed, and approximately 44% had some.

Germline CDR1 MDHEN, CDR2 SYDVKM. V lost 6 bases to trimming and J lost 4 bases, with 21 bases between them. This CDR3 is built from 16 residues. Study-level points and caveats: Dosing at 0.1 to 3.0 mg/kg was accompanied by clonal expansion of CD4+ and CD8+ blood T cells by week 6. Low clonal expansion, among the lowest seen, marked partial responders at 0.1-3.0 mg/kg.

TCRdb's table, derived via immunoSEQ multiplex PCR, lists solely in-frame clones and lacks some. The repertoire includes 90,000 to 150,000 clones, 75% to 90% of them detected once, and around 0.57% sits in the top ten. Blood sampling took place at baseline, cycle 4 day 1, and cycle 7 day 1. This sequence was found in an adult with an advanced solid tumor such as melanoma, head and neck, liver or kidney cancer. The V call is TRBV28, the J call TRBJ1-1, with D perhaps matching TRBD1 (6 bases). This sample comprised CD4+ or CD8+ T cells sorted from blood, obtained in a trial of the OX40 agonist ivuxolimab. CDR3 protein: CASSSGRQVASTEAFF. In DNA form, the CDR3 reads TGTGCCAGCAGCTCAGGGCGACAGGTTGCCAGCACTGAAGCTTTCTTT.